Shown below are 27 T cell receptor beta chains from a single sample sequenced in a study of blood T cell repertoires in COVID-19. The data were produced by immunoSEQ multiplex PCR, yet TCRdb's version contains in-frame clones alone and is incomplete. This table has around 260,000 clones, around nine tenths appearing once. Sequencing input: peripheral blood. The receptor set was obtained from a woman aged 70-85 years with COVID-19, enrolled during active disease.

The chain couples TRBV7-8 to TRBJ1-5; 9 bases are a match to TRBD1. Unmatched junction bases numbered 7, after V lost 5 bases and J lost 5 bases. This CDR3 contains 15 residues. Germline V gene sequence: CDR1 SGHVS, CDR2 FQNEAQ. The DNA of the CDR3 is TGTGCCAGCAGCCGAGGGACAGGGCTAGATCAGCCCCAGCATTTT. Protein product: CASSRGTGLDQPQHF.

The chain couples TRBV19 to TRBJ1-1; D is possibly TRBD1 (5 bases). Germline V gene sequence: CDR1 LNHDA, CDR2 SQIVND (reference sequence). V was pared by 3 bases and J by 1 base, with 9 bases between. The CDR3 has 14 residues. CDR3 sequence: CASSMWGRNTEAFF. The CDR3 region has the DNA TGTGCCAGTAGTATGTGGGGCAGGAACACTGAAGCTTTCTTT. The full variable domain, its missing parts supplied by reference TRBV19 and TRBJ1-1, is DGGITQSPKYLFRKEGQNVTLSCEQNLNHDAMYWYRQDPGQGLRLIYYSQIVNDFQKGDIAEGYSVSREKKESFPLTVTSAQKNPTAFYLCASSMWGRNTEAFFGQGTRLTVV.

The rearrangement joins TRBV9 to TRBJ2-7; 9 bases match TRBD2. The V gene end was trimmed by 0 bases and the J gene end by 7 bases; junction bases not matched to a gene: 14. CDR1 is SGDLS and CDR2 is YYNGEE in the germline V gene. CDR3 length: 17 residues. The CDR3 DNA reads TGTGCCAGCAGCGTAGACGGGGGTGGCGGGAGGGCTGAAGAGCAGTACTTC. It codes for CASSVDGGGGRAEEQYF.

The CDR3 DNA reads as TGTGCCAGCAGCTTATCAGGGAAGGACACTGAAGCTTTCTTT. The encoded protein is CASSLSGKDTEAFF. V gene TRBV7-9 combines with J gene TRBJ1-1, with D possibly TRBD1 on 5 matching bases. The V and J ends lost 2 bases and 3 bases respectively, with 10 bases between them. Germline V gene sequence: CDR1 SEHNR, CDR2 FQNEAQ (reference sequence). CDR3 length equals 14 residues.

The J gene is TRBJ2-7, the V gene TRBV7-9; the match to TRBD2 covers 10 bases. The V gene end was trimmed by 5 bases and the J gene end by 0 bases; junction bases not matched to a gene: 4. CDR3 size: 15 residues. Germline values: CDR1 SEHNR, CDR2 FQNEAQ (reference sequence). In nucleotides, the CDR3 is TGTGCCAGCAGCACCCGGACTAGCGGCTCCTACGAGCAGTACTTC. Translating it yields CASSTRTSGSYEQYF.

The chain carries TRBV3-1 (or the pseudogene TRBV3-2) and TRBJ2-7; 12 bases are a match to TRBD2. V dropped 4 bases and J dropped 7; count of bases not matched to a gene: 2. Germline values: CDR1 LGHDT, CDR2 YNNKEL (reference sequence). The CDR3 totals 13 residues. The CDR3 sequence: CASSRTSGKEQYF. The CDR3 bases are TGTGCCAGCAGCCGGACTAGCGGGAAAGAGCAGTACTTC.

This chain uses TRBV19 with TRBJ1-2; D not certain. The germline V gene encodes CDR1 LNHDA and CDR2 SQIVND (reference sequence). This CDR3 is 13 amino acids long. Trimming took off 7 bases at V and 2 bases at J, with 11 bases between the two ends. CDR3 bases: TGTGCCAGTACCCAACAGATGAACTATGGCTACACCTTC. It is translated as CASTQQMNYGYTF.

This clone was observed a few times. The chain is built from TRBV4-1 and TRBJ2-7; 7 bases fit TRBD1. V lost 4 bases and J lost 2; bases outside the gene matches: 8. The CDR3 length is 15 residues. Germline V CDR1 and CDR2: MGHRA, YSYEKL. The DNA for the CDR3 is TGCGCCAGCAGCCGGCAACAGGGGAAGCCCTACGAGCAGTACTTC. It encodes CASSRQQGKPYEQYF.

The CDR3 loop is CASSDSISHNQPQHF. CDR3 coding DNA: TGTGCCAGCAGTGATTCCATCAGTCACAATCAGCCCCAGCATTTT. The chain recombines TRBV25-1 with TRBJ1-5; D not certain. Germline CDR1 and CDR2: MGHDK and SYGVNS. Trimming pared 3 bases from V and 3 bases from J, leaving 12 bases between. This CDR3 region has 15 residues.

The V and J genes are TRBV6-6 and TRBJ2-3; the D gene is possibly TRBD1 (6 bases). The CDR3 totals 14 residues. The germline gives CDR1 MNHNY, CDR2 SVGAGI (reference sequence). Trimming removed 2 bases at V and 2 bases at J, with 8 bases between. The CDR3, as DNA: TGTGCCAGCAGTTACAGACAGGCCACAGATACGCAGTATTTT. Translating it yields CASSYRQATDTQYF.

V is TRBV19 and J is TRBJ2-1; D perhaps matches TRBD1 (5 bases). Trimming cost V 1 base and J 1 base, with 17 bases left between them. CDR3 length equals 18 residues. CDR1 and CDR2 from the germline V gene are LNHDA and SQIVND (reference sequence). In DNA form, the CDR3 reads TGTGCCAGTAGTATAGGCCCATCCAGGGTCGGGTCCTACAATGAGCAGTTCTTC. As protein: CASSIGPSRVGSYNEQFF.

This clone came up once. The chain recombines TRBV4-1 with TRBJ2-1; D is unresolved. This CDR3 region has 14 residues. Germline lookup yields CDR1 MGHRA and CDR2 YSYEKL. The germline V and J ends were trimmed by 4 bases and 8 bases, with 15 bases remaining between them. The CDR3 nucleotides are TGCGCCAGCAGCCCTCGATCCAGTAGCCATGAGCAGTTCTTC. This sequence encodes CASSPRSSSHEQFF.

The V call is TRBV5-1, the J call TRBJ1-1, with 7 nucleotides matching TRBD1. Looked up from germline, CDR1 is SGHRS and CDR2 is YFSETQ. Trimming at V came to 4 bases and at J to 4 bases, leaving 7 bases not matched to a gene. The CDR3 spans 14 residues. The CDR3 loop is CASSRDRVGTEAFF. CDR3 nucleotide sequence: TGCGCCAGCAGCCGAGACAGGGTGGGCACTGAAGCTTTCTTT.

The rearrangement uses TRBV29-1 and TRBJ2-7, with TRBD2 matching over 10 bases. Losses at the gene ends were 8 bases for V and 6 bases for J; bases not matched to a gene: 7. The CDR3 totals 12 residues. The germline V gene has CDR1 SQVTM and CDR2 ANQGSEA. The CDR3 protein is CSTLAGATEQYF. CDR3 DNA sequence: TGCAGCACTCTAGCGGGAGCCACCGAGCAGTACTTC.

This clone occurred a few times. This chain uses TRBV4-2 with TRBJ1-3; the D gene is possibly TRBD1 (6 bases). V was shortened by 1 base and J by 0 bases, with 7 bases between the two germline ends. CDR1 is LGHNA and CDR2 is YNFKEQ in the germline V gene. The CDR3 totals 15 residues. Here the CDR3 reads CASSQGTVSGNTIYF. The DNA of the CDR3 is TGTGCCAGCAGCCAAGGGACAGTCTCTGGAAACACCATATATTTT.

This chain connects TRBV10-3 to TRBJ2-7; the match to TRBD1 covers 8 bases. V was pared by 0 bases and J by 3 bases, with 7 bases of the junction left unmatched. There are 16 residues in the CDR3. Germline V gene lookup returns CDR1 ENHRY and CDR2 SYGVKD. The CDR3 here is CAISESEEQGVYEQYF. CDR3 coding DNA: TGTGCCATCAGTGAGTCCGAAGAACAGGGGGTCTACGAGCAGTACTTC.

The V and J genes are TRBV19 and TRBJ1-3, with D possibly being TRBD1 (6 bases). V lost 4 bases and J 0 bases, leaving 13 bases between the germline ends. Germline assignment: CDR1 LNHDA and CDR2 SQIVND (reference sequence). This CDR3 has 16 residues. Written as DNA, the CDR3 is TGTGCCAGTAGTAACCTGCAGGGGAGCTCTGGAAACACCATATATTTT. Residues: CASSNLQGSSGNTIYF. Complete variable domain (other parts from reference TRBV19 and TRBJ1-3): DGGITQSPKYLFRKEGQNVTLSCEQNLNHDAMYWYRQDPGQGLRLIYYSQIVNDFQKGDIAEGYSVSREKKESFPLTVTSAQKNPTAFYLCASSNLQGSSGNTIYFGEGSWLTVV.

The chain uses TRBV28 and TRBJ2-1; possible D gene TRBD2, 5 bases. The CDR3 extends over 14 amino acids. V lost 8 bases to trimming and J lost 6 bases, with 17 bases between them. Per germline, CDR1 MDHEN and CDR2 SYDVKM. The DNA of the CDR3 is TGTGCCAGCGGAGCTAGCAGGAGGATCAATGAGCAGTTCTTC. Encoded protein: CASGASRRINEQFF.

As regards this clone: The sample contains more than one DNA sequence encoding this CDR3. The V and J genes are TRBV20-1 and TRBJ1-1; no clear D. V shed 6 bases and J shed 2 bases, with 7 bases lying between them. The CDR3 runs to 11 residues. The germline CDR1 and CDR2 sequences are DFQATT and SNEGSKA (reference sequence). In DNA form, the CDR3 reads TGCAGTGCCCCCATTAACACTGAAGCTTTCTTT. It translates to CSAPINTEAFF.

The chain combines TRBV4-1 with TRBJ2-1; no firm D call. This CDR3 has 16 amino acids. Trimming shortened V by 0 bases and J by 4 bases, and 13 bases separated the two germline ends. Germline assignment: CDR1 MGHRA and CDR2 YSYEKL. CDR3 nucleotides: TGCGCCAGCAGCCAAGAGGTACCCCGAACATACAATGAGCAGTTCTTC. Residues: CASSQEVPRTYNEQFF.

This clone was detected once. This chain joins TRBV5-3 and TRBJ1-1; D unresolved. TRBV5-3 is annotated as an ORF whose role is uncertain. V was shortened by 0 bases and J by 0 bases, with 33 bases between the two germline ends. CDR3 length: 23 amino acids. The DNA of the CDR3 is TGTGCCAGAAGCTTGGTGGAGGCATCGCGTGACGAAGCCATTCCTCACATGAACACTGAAGCTTTCTTT. It translates to CARSLVEASRDEAIPHMNTEAFF.

V gene TRBV28 combines with J gene TRBJ2-6, with a possible D match to TRBD1 (7 bases). V was trimmed by 10 bases and J by 4 bases, leaving 17 bases between them. Germline CDR1 is MDHEN and CDR2 is SYDVKM. The CDR3 has 15 residues. The CDR3 DNA follows: TGTGCCACAGGGGGGACCACGGGAGGGGCCAACGTCCTGACTTTC. Its translation: CATGGTTGGANVLTF. The whole variable domain, remainder taken from reference TRBV28 and TRBJ2-6, is DVKVTQSSRYLVKRTGEKVFLECVQDMDHENMFWYRQDPGLGLRLIYFSYDVKMKEKGDIPEGYSVSREKKERFSLILESASTNQTSMYLCATGGTTGGANVLTFGAGSRLTVL.

The rearrangement joins TRBV7-8 to TRBJ2-1, with 11 bases fitting TRBD2. Per germline, CDR1 SGHVS and CDR2 FQNEAQ. The CDR3 covers 16 residues. The trim removed 6 bases at V and 8 bases at J, leaving 12 bases unmatched. Here the CDR3 reads CASRLQGLADNDEQFF. The CDR3 DNA follows: TGTGCCAGCAGGCTACAGGGACTAGCGGATAACGATGAGCAGTTCTTC.

This chain joins TRBV29-1 and TRBJ2-1; TRBD2 matches at 7 bases. Trimming at V came to 5 bases and at J to 3 bases, leaving 4 bases not matched to a gene. Germline V gene sequence: CDR1 SQVTM, CDR2 ANQGSEA. The CDR3 extends over 13 amino acids. The CDR3 DNA reads as TGCAGCGTTTCATGGGAGGGCTACAATGAGCAGTTCTTC. Its protein is CSVSWEGYNEQFF.

The rearrangement links TRBV9 to TRBJ2-5; unclear D gene. Germline V gene lookup returns CDR1 SGDLS and CDR2 YYNGEE. V lost 0 bases to trimming and J lost 2 bases, with 8 bases between them. CDR3 size: 14 residues. The CDR3 protein is CASSVVGQQETQYF. CDR3 DNA: TGTGCCAGCAGCGTAGTTGGGCAGCAAGAGACCCAGTACTTC.

The chain links TRBV7-2 to TRBJ1-1; 7 nucleotides line up with TRBD1. The CDR3 loop spans 12 amino acids. Per germline, CDR1 SGHTA and CDR2 FQGNSA. V trimming: 5 bases; J trimming: 11 bases; junction bases outside the gene matches: 8. DNA of the CDR3: TGTGCCAGCAGCGCAGGGGACAGCGGCGCTTTCTTT. Protein sequence: CASSAGDSGAFF.

The chain employs TRBV11-3 and TRBJ1-3; D not certain. Trimming stripped 5 bases from V and 0 bases from J, with 8 bases between. The CDR3 loop spans 14 amino acids. Germline values: CDR1 SGHNT, CDR2 YENEEA. This CDR3 is CASSLAASGNTIYF. In DNA form, the CDR3 reads TGTGCCAGCAGCCTGGCGGCCTCTGGAAACACCATATATTTT.